These 19 T cell receptor beta chains were sequenced from one sample in a study of CD8+ T cells in alopecia areata. Treatment denoted: oral pan-JAK inhibitor, 5-10 mg twice daily. Extraction of RNA preceded its reverse transcription into cDNA, which served as the sequencing template. TCRdb keeps only in-frame clones here, not all; method: immunoSEQ multiplex PCR. Among over 70,000 clones listed, approximately 72% were seen once. Sample: CD8+ T cells sorted from blood, taken at week 24, from a patient treated with tofacitinib. The receptor set was obtained from a human donor with alopecia areata.

The chain couples TRBV11-2 to TRBJ1-2; D is unclear. This CDR3 has 15 residues. V gave up 2 bases and J gave up 4 bases, with 14 bases separating them. The germline V gene has CDR1 SGHAT and CDR2 FQNNGV. The CDR3 here is CASSLTFEGSYGYTF. CDR3 nucleotide sequence: TGTGCCAGCAGCTTAACATTCGAGGGTAGCTATGGCTACACCTTC.

The rearrangement uses TRBV4-1 and TRBJ2-1; D possibly matches TRBD1 or TRBD2 (5 bases each). Germline loops: CDR1 MGHRA, CDR2 YSYEKL. The CDR3 is 11 amino acids. The ends were cut back, 5 bases at V and 6 bases at J, with 5 bases in the middle. CDR3 sequence reads: CASSGGNEQFF. The DNA of the CDR3 is TGCGCCAGCAGCGGGGGCAATGAGCAGTTCTTC.

V and J are TRBV7-6 and TRBJ2-1; 7 nucleotides match TRBD2. V lost 5 bases and J lost 8; bases outside the gene matches: 9. Germline lookup yields CDR1 SGHVS and CDR2 FNYEAQ. The CDR3 consists of 14 residues. CDR3 sequence (DNA): TGTGCCAGCAGCCCACTAGCGTATAGAGATGAGCAGTTCTTC. It translates to CASSPLAYRDEQFF.

This clone was detected a few times. This chain uses TRBV7-9 with TRBJ1-5; D not certain. The CDR3 is made up of 12 amino acids. V was trimmed by 3 bases and J by 5 bases, leaving 5 bases between them. Germline V gene data show CDR1 as SEHNR and CDR2 as FQNEAQ (reference sequence). This CDR3 reads CASSFVDQPQHF. The CDR3 DNA reads as TGTGCCAGCAGCTTCGTCGATCAGCCCCAGCATTTT.

This clone was recorded a few times. This rearrangement joins TRBV14 to TRBJ2-5; D is possibly TRBD2 (6 bases). The V gene lost 1 base and the J gene lost 5 bases, with 17 bases spanning the gap. The germline V gene encodes CDR1 SGHDN and CDR2 FVKESK. The CDR3 is 16 amino acids. CDR3 coding DNA: TGTGCCAGCAGCCAAGTATCCGGGAGTTTTGGGGAGACCCAGTACTTC. Its translation is CASSQVSGSFGETQYF.

The J gene is TRBJ2-7, the V gene TRBV27; 9 bases fit TRBD1. The CDR3 consists of 15 residues. Trimming removed 5 bases from V and 5 bases from J; junction bases left unmatched: 10. Germline assignment: CDR1 MNHEY and CDR2 SMNVEV (reference sequence). CDR3 sequence reads: CASSHGQGFTHEQYF. CDR3 coding DNA: TGTGCCAGCAGTCACGGACAGGGGTTCACCCACGAGCAGTACTTC.

The J gene is TRBJ1-1, the V gene TRBV27, with 11 bases matching TRBD1. With 6 bases clipped from V and 1 base from J, the junction kept 4 bases outside the gene matches. This CDR3 contains 15 residues. Germline V gene data show CDR1 as MNHEY and CDR2 as SMNVEV (reference sequence). The chain's CDR3 is CASSPGTGGNTEAFF. CDR3 bases: TGTGCCAGCAGCCCCGGGACAGGGGGGAACACTGAAGCTTTCTTT.

This chain joins TRBV11-2 and TRBJ2-3; 10 bases are a match to TRBD2. The CDR3 runs to 17 residues. After removal of 2 bases from V and 1 base from J, the junction contained 6 bases not matched to a gene. CDR1 is SGHAT and CDR2 is FQNNGV in the germline V gene. The CDR3 DNA follows: TGTGCCAGCAGCTTAATCGGCCTAGCGGGAGGCACAGATACGCAGTATTTT. This sequence encodes CASSLIGLAGGTDTQYF.

The V call is TRBV27, the J call TRBJ2-1; 8 bases map to TRBD2. CDR3 length: 16 amino acids. Germline lookup yields CDR1 MNHEY and CDR2 SMNVEV (reference sequence). V was clipped by 1 base and J by 2 bases; unmatched bases: 4. For the CDR3, the DNA is TGTGCCAGCAGTTTATTCGGGGGGGCCACCTACAATGAGCAGTTCTTC. Translation: CASSLFGGATYNEQFF.

In this sample, this clone turned up a few times. The chain has TRBV7-2 and TRBJ1-4, with D perhaps matching TRBD1 (5 bases). In germline, CDR1 is SGHTA, CDR2 FQGNSA. This CDR3 comprises 16 residues. Deletions cut 0 bases from V and 6 bases from J, with 14 bases between. Written as DNA, the CDR3 is TGTGCCAGCAGCTTAGCGTGGGCAGGGTTGCATGAAAAACTGTTTTTT. Translated: CASSLAWAGLHEKLFF.

The gene calls are TRBV6-1 and TRBJ2-1; 7 bases align to TRBD1. The CDR3 is 18 amino acids. Germline loops: CDR1 MNHNS, CDR2 SASEGT. V trimming: 0 bases; J trimming: 1 base; junction bases outside the gene matches: 9. This chain's CDR3 is CASSEAKGALGSYNEQFF. CDR3 coding DNA: TGTGCCAGCAGTGAAGCGAAGGGGGCTCTCGGGTCCTACAATGAGCAGTTCTTC.

This clone was detected a few times. The junction differs from germline at one of its ends, possibly a read error. The V call is TRBV6-6, the J call TRBJ1-3; the D gene is possibly TRBD1 (6 bases). CDR1 MNHNY and CDR2 SVGAGI come from the germline V gene (reference sequence). CDR3 length: 15 amino acids. The CDR3 sequence: CASSKDQGTGNTIYF. CDR3 DNA: TGTGCCAGCAGTAAGGACCAGGGGACTGGGAACACCATATATTTT.

The J gene is TRBJ2-1, the V gene TRBV7-9; TRBD2 is a possible D gene (6 bases). CDR1 and CDR2 (germline): SEHNR, FQNEAQ (reference sequence). This CDR3 is built from 15 residues. V lost 5 bases and J 5 bases, leaving 16 bases between the germline ends. The CDR3, as DNA: TGTGCCAGCAGCGAAACCGGGACTGGGGACAATGAGCAGTTCTTC. It specifies CASSETGTGDNEQFF.

The chain links TRBV27 to TRBJ2-7, with 7 bases identical to TRBD1. This CDR3 has 12 amino acids. The V and J ends lost 6 bases and 2 bases, in that order; junction bases with no gene match: 1. Germline V CDR1 and CDR2: MNHEY, SMNVEV (reference sequence). The CDR3 bases are TGTGCCAGCAGACAGGGGACCTACGAGCAGTACTTC. Protein product: CASRQGTYEQYF.

V gene TRBV10-3 combines with J gene TRBJ2-7; 7 bases are shared with TRBD1. Germline CDR1 reads ENHRY; CDR2 reads SYGVKD. The CDR3 runs 16 residues. Trimming removed 0 bases from V and 3 bases from J; junction bases left unmatched: 8. The CDR3, as DNA: TGTGCCATCAGTGAGTCCCGACCAGACAGGGTCTACGAGCAGTACTTC. It yields the protein CAISESRPDRVYEQYF.

This clone was counted once. The CDR3 is CASSLAKFLSNTEAFF. In DNA, the CDR3 is TGTGCCAGCAGCTTAGCGAAATTCTTAAGTAACACTGAAGCTTTCTTT. The genes are TRBV7-2 and TRBJ1-1, with D unclear. The V gene lost 0 bases and the J gene lost 2 bases, with 13 bases spanning the gap. This CDR3 has 16 residues. Germline CDR1 SGHTA, CDR2 FQGNSA.

This clone turned up a few times. The chain's CDR3 is CASSEGTPPSEQFF. The DNA of the CDR3 is TGTGCCAGCAGCGAAGGGACCCCGCCGAGTGAGCAGTTCTTC. The chain joins TRBV5-6 to TRBJ2-1, with D perhaps matching TRBD1 or TRBD2 (5 bases each). Germline V gene sequence: CDR1 SGHDT, CDR2 YYEEEE. The CDR3 is made up of 14 amino acids. Trimming shortened V by 4 bases and J by 9 bases, and 17 bases separated the two germline ends.

In this sample, this clone turned up a few times. The rearrangement joins TRBV10-3 to TRBJ1-1; D not certain. Germline V gene sequence: CDR1 ENHRY, CDR2 SYGVKD. The CDR3 covers 12 residues. Trimming left V 8 bases short and J 1 base short, with 8 bases between. The CDR3 here is CAISAQNTEAFF. The CDR3 nucleotides read TGTGCCATCTCGGCGCAGAACACTGAAGCTTTCTTT.

This chain uses TRBV29-1 with TRBJ2-5; a weak D match, TRBD1 (6 bases). The CDR3 runs 17 residues. CDR1 and CDR2 from the germline V gene are SQVTM and ANQGSEA. Trimming shortened V by 0 bases and J by 1 base, and 18 bases separated the two germline ends. The CDR3 coding sequence is TGCAGCGTTGAAGATCTGGGGGCGGCAGGACCCCAAGAGACCCAGTACTTC. Translated, it gives CSVEDLGAAGPQETQYF.